These 13 T cell receptor beta chains were sequenced from one sample in a study of blood T cell repertoires in COVID-19. Repertoires were generated with immunoSEQ multiplex PCR, while TCRdb's copy carries only in-frame clones and drops some. Of about 260,000 clones detected, about nine tenths appear once; the ten largest clones hold 2% to 2.5%. Sequencing input: peripheral blood. All receptors derive from a woman in her forties or fifties who had recovered from COVID-19.

V gene TRBV6-6 combines with J gene TRBJ1-1, with D perhaps TRBD1 (6 bases). Trimming took off 0 bases at V and 8 bases at J, with 16 bases between the two ends. The CDR3 is 15 residues long. Per the germline V gene, CDR1 is MNHNY and CDR2 is SVGAGI (reference sequence). In DNA, the CDR3 is TGTGCCAGCAGTTACTCTATAGGGGGGGCTCGGGAAGCTTTCTTT. Protein: CASSYSIGGAREAFF.

The chain couples TRBV25-1 to TRBJ1-1; 9 bases are shared with TRBD1. V was clipped by 2 bases and J by 4 bases; unmatched bases: 5. The germline CDR1 and CDR2 sequences are MGHDK and SYGVNS. This CDR3 contains 15 residues. CDR3 bases: TGTGCCAGCAGTGAAAATACAGGGGGCTCCACTGAAGCTTTCTTT. Protein sequence: CASSENTGGSTEAFF.

In DNA form, the CDR3 reads TGTGCCAGTAGTATAGGTGGACTAGCGGGGTTCCGTAGCACGGGGACCCAGTACTTC. The encoded protein is CASSIGGLAGFRSTGTQYF. The V call is TRBV19, the J call TRBJ2-5; TRBD2 matches 12 bases. The germline gives CDR1 LNHDA, CDR2 SQIVND (reference sequence). J was trimmed by 7 bases and V by 1 base; bases with no gene match: 16. CDR3 size: 19 residues.

V gene TRBV10-2 combines with J gene TRBJ2-7; 10 bases fit TRBD1. In germline, CDR1 is WSHSY, CDR2 SAAADI. This CDR3 contains 14 residues. Trimming at V came to 7 bases and at J to 13 bases, leaving 16 bases not matched to a gene. The CDR3 DNA reads TGCGCCAGCAAGCCCGGGACAGGGGACTCAATGGGATACTTC. Its protein product is CASKPGTGDSMGYF.

V usage is TRBV2 and J usage is TRBJ1-4; no clear D. Looked up from germline, CDR1 is SNHLY and CDR2 is FYNNEI. V gave up 6 bases and J gave up 1 base, with 6 bases separating them. CDR3 length: 13 residues. CDR3 in amino acids: CASSPETNEKLFF. The CDR3 DNA sequence: TGTGCCAGCAGCCCAGAAACTAATGAAAAACTGTTTTTT.

The genes are TRBV7-2 and TRBJ2-5; no clear D. Per germline, CDR1 SGHTA and CDR2 FQGNSA. Trimming pared 3 bases from V and 7 bases from J, leaving 12 bases between. CDR3 length equals 13 residues. DNA of the CDR3: TGTGCCAGCAGCTTTTCGTTCCGGAGGACCCAGTACTTC. Amino acid sequence: CASSFSFRRTQYF.

The rearrangement links TRBV27 to TRBJ1-1, with D possibly being TRBD1 (5 bases). The CDR3 covers 13 residues. V was cut by 2 bases and J by 4 bases, with 8 bases left in between. CDR1 and CDR2 from the germline V gene are MNHEY and SMNVEV (reference sequence). CDR3 amino acids: CASSLRRGTEAFF. The CDR3 DNA is TGTGCCAGCAGTTTAAGGAGGGGCACTGAAGCTTTCTTT.

The gene calls are TRBV5-6 and TRBJ1-4; possibly TRBD1 for D (5 bases). The CDR3 extends over 12 amino acids. The germline V and J ends were trimmed by 1 base and 8 bases, with 6 bases remaining between them. The germline CDR1 and CDR2 sequences are SGHDT and YYEEEE. The CDR3 DNA reads TGTGCCAGCAGCTTGAGGGGCGAAAAACTGTTTTTT. This codes for CASSLRGEKLFF.

The chain is built from TRBV18 and TRBJ2-7; TRBD1 matches 10 bases. Germline V CDR1 and CDR2: KGHSH, LQKENI. The CDR3 extends over 16 amino acids. The V and J ends lost 3 bases and 5 bases, in that order; junction bases with no gene match: 10. CDR3: CASSPTGTGDFHEQYF. As DNA, the CDR3 is TGTGCCAGCTCACCTACTGGGACAGGGGATTTCCACGAGCAGTACTTC.

The V and J genes are TRBV6-2 or TRBV6-3 and TRBJ2-1; 11 bases agree with TRBD2. From germline, CDR1 is MNHEY and CDR2 SVGEGT. V lost 5 bases, J lost 7 bases, and 7 bases stayed unmatched. The CDR3 length is 15 residues. The CDR3 here is CASSTRLAGQNEQFF. DNA for the CDR3: TGTGCCAGCAGTACTCGACTAGCGGGACAAAATGAGCAGTTCTTC.

The gene calls are TRBV28 and TRBJ1-2; 9 nucleotides align to TRBD1. The CDR3 runs to 14 residues. V was pared by 10 bases and J by 6 bases, with 12 bases of the junction left unmatched. CDR1 MDHEN and CDR2 SYDVKM come from the germline V gene. The CDR3 here is CATGLVWDRDGYTF. The DNA for the CDR3 is TGTGCCACCGGCCTCGTGTGGGACAGGGATGGCTACACCTTC.

The chain is built from TRBV5-4 and TRBJ1-2, with 8 bases that match TRBD1. This CDR3 region has 14 residues. The germline V gene encodes CDR1 SGHNT and CDR2 YYREEE (reference sequence). V was clipped by 4 bases and J by 8 bases; unmatched bases: 10. CDR3 amino acids: CASSLRDRPRGYTF. The CDR3 DNA is TGTGCCAGCAGCCTCCGGGACAGGCCAAGGGGCTACACCTTC.

This clone came up once. The DNA for the CDR3 is TGTGCCAGCAGTTATCCCGGACAAAACGAGCAGTACTTC. Translating gives CASSYPGQNEQYF. The V call is TRBV6-2 or TRBV6-3, the J call TRBJ2-7; maybe TRBD1 (5 bases). CDR3 length: 13 residues. V was shortened by 3 bases and J by 5 bases, with 11 bases between the two germline ends. Germline lookup yields CDR1 MNHEY and CDR2 SVGEGT.